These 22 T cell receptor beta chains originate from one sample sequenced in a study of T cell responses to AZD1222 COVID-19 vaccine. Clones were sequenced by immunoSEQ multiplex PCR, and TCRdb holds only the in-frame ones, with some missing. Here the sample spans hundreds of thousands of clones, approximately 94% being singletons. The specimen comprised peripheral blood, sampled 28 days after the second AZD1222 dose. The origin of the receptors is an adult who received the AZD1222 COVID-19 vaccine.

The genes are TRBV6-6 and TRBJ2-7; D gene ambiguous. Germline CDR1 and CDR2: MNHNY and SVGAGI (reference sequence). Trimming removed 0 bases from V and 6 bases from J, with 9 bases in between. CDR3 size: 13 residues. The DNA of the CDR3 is TGTGCCAGCAGTTACTCAGCAGCCCCCGAGCAGTACTTC. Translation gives CASSYSAAPEQYF.

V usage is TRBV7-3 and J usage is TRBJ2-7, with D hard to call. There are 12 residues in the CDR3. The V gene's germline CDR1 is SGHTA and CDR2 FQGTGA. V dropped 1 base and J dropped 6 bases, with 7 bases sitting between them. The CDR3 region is CASSLKLCEQYF. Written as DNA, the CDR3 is TGTGCCAGCAGCTTAAAACTTTGCGAGCAGTACTTC.

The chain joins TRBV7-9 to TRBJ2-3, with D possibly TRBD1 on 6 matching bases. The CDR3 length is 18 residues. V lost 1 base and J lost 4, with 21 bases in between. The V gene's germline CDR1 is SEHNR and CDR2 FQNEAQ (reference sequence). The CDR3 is CASSLGLGGSSAADTQYF. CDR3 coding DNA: TGTGCCAGCAGCTTAGGTTTAGGGGGAAGTTCCGCCGCAGATACGCAGTATTTT.

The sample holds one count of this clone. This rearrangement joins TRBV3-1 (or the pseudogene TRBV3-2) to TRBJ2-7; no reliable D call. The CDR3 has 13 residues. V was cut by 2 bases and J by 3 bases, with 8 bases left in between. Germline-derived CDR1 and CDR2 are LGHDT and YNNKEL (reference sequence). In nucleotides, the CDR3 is TGTGCCAGCAGCCAACCCCCGGGCTACGAGCAGTACTTC. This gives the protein CASSQPPGYEQYF.

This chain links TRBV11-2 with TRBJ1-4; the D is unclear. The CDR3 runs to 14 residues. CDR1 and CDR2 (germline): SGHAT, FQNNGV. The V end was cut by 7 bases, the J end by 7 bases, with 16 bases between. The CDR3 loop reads CASKSDMRSEKLFF. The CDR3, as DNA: TGTGCCAGCAAATCAGATATGCGGAGTGAAAAACTGTTTTTT.

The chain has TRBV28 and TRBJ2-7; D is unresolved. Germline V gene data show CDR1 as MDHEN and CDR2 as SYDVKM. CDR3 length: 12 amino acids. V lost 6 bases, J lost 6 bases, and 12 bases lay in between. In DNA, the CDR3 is TGTGCCAGCAGGTTACCAGGATCCGAGCAGTACTTC. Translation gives CASRLPGSEQYF.

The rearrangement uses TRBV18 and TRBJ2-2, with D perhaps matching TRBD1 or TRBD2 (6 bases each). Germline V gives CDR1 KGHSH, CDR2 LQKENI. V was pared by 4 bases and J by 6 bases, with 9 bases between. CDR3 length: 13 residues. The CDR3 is CASSRGTPGELFF. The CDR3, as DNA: TGTGCCAGCTCACGCGGGACACCCGGGGAGCTGTTTTTT.

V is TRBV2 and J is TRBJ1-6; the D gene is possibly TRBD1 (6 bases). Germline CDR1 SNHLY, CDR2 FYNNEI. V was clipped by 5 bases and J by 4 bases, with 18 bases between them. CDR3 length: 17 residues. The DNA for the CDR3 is TGTGCCAGCAGTCGGACAGCACCGACGTTTTATAATTCACCCCTCCACTTT. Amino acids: CASSRTAPTFYNSPLHF.

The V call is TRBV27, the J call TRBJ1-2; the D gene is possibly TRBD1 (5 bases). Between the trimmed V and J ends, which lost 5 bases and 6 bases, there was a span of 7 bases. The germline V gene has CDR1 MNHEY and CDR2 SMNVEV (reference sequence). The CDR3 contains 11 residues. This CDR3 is CASSGGNGYTF. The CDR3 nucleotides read TGTGCCAGCAGTGGGGGGAATGGCTACACCTTC.

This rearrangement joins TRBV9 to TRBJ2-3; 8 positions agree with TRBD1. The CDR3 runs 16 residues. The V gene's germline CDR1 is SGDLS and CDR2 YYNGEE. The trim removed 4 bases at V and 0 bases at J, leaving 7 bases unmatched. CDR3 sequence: CASSSGTGTSTDTQYF. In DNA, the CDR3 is TGTGCCAGCAGCTCCGGGACAGGAACTAGCACAGATACGCAGTATTTT.

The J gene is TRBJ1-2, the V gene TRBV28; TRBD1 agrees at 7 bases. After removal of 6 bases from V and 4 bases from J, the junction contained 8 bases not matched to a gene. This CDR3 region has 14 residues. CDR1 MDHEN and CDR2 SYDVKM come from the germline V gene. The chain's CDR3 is CASSTTGALYGYTF. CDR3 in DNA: TGTGCCAGCAGCACTACAGGGGCCCTCTATGGCTACACCTTC.

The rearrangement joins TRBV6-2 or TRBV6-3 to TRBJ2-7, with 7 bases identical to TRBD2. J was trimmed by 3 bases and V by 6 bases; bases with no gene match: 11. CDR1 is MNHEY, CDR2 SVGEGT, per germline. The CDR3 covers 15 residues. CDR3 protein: CASSPPLAALYEQYF. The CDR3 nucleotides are TGTGCCAGCAGCCCCCCCCTAGCGGCCCTCTACGAGCAGTACTTC.

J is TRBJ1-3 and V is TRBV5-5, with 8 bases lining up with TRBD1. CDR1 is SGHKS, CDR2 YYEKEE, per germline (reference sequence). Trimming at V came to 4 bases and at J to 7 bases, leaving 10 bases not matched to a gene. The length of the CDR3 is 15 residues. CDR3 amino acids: CASSTDRAPSNTIYF. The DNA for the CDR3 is TGTGCCAGCAGCACGGACAGGGCCCCATCTAACACCATATATTTT.

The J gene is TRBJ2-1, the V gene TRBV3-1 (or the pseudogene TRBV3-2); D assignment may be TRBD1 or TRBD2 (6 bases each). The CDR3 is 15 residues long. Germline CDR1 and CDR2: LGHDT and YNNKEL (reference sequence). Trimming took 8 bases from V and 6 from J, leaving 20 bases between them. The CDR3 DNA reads TGTGCCAGCGGAAGGGGGTGGCGGGAATCCAATGAGCAGTTCTTC. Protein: CASGRGWRESNEQFF.

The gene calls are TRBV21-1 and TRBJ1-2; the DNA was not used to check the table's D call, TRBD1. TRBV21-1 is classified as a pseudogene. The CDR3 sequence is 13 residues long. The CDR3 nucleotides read TGTGCCAGCAGCAAAGGACAGGACTATGGCTACACCTTC. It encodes CASSKGQDYGYTF.

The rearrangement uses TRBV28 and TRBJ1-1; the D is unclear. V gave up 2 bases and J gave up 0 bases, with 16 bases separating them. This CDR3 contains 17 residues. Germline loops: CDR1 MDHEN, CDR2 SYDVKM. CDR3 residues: CASSLKVSFSMNTEAFF. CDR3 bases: TGTGCCAGCAGTTTAAAGGTCTCTTTTTCCATGAACACTGAAGCTTTCTTT.

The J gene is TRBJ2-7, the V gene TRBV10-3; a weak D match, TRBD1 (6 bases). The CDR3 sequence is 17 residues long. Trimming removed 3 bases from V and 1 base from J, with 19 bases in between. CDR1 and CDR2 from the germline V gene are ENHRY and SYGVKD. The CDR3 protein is CAISDTTRTVSSYEQYF. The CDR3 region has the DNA TGTGCCATCAGTGATACAACTCGGACAGTTTCGTCCTACGAGCAGTACTTC.

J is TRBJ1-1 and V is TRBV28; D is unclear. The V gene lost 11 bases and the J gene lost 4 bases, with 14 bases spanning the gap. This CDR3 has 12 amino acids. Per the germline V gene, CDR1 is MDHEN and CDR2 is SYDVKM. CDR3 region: CAHRTGGTEAFF. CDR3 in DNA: TGTGCCCACCGCACGGGTGGCACTGAAGCTTTCTTT.

The CDR3 reads CATAGTSNTGELFF. CDR3 sequence (DNA): TGCGCCACCGCCGGGACTTCAAACACCGGGGAGCTGTTTTTT. V usage is TRBV5-1 and J usage is TRBJ2-2, with D maybe TRBD2 (6 bases). This CDR3 is 14 amino acids long. V was pared by 9 bases and J by 2 bases, with 14 bases between. Germline CDR1 and CDR2: SGHRS and YFSETQ.

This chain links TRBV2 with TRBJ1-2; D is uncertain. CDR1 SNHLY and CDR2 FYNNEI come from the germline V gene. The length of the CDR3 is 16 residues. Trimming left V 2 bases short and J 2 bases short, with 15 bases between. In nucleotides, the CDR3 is TGTGCCAGCAGTGAACGGAAGGACGGAACGAACTATGGCTACACCTTC. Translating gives CASSERKDGTNYGYTF.

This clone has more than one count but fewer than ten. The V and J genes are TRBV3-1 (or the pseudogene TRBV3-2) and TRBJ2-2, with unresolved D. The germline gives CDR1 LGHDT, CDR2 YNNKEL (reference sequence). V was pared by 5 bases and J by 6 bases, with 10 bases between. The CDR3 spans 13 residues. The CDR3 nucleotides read TGTGCCAGCAGCGTTCTATTGGCCGGGGAGCTGTTTTTT. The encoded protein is CASSVLLAGELFF.

Here the CDR3 reads CASSQTLGEKLFF. DNA for the CDR3: TGCGCCAGCAGCCAAACCCTGGGCGAAAAACTGTTTTTT. The rearrangement uses TRBV4-1 and TRBJ1-4; D ambiguous. The length of the CDR3 is 13 residues. Germline CDR1 and CDR2: MGHRA and YSYEKL. V lost 2 bases and J lost 8, with 9 bases in between.